This passage covers 32 T cell receptor beta chains from one sample sequenced in a study of blood T cell repertoires in COVID-19. Profiled with immunoSEQ multiplex PCR; TCRdb holds only in-frame clones, not every one. The data show 140,000 or so clones, with about 79% seen just once and 3% to 3.5% held by the top ten. The sample comprised peripheral blood. The source is a woman older than 75 with acute or convalescent COVID-19.

Points on this clone: Mismatch with germline at one junction end may stem from a read error. The chain uses TRBV19 and TRBJ1-1; a weak D match, TRBD1 (5 bases). Germline values: CDR1 LNHDA, CDR2 SQIVND (reference sequence). This CDR3 has 14 amino acids. The CDR3 coding sequence is TGTGCCAGTAGTTTAGACAGCGGCGACACTGAAGCTTTCTTT. This translates into CASSLDSGDTEAFF.

To note about this clone: Distinct nucleotide sequences in the sample also encode this CDR3. The CDR3 here is CASSSGQQETQYF. The CDR3 bases are TGCGCCAGCAGCTCTGGACAGCAAGAGACCCAGTACTTC. V gene TRBV5-1 combines with J gene TRBJ2-5, with a weak D call TRBD1 (6 bases). Germline CDR1 and CDR2: SGHRS and YFSETQ. The CDR3 has 13 residues. V was trimmed by 3 bases and J by 2 bases, leaving 8 bases between them.

The count of this clone is one. The chain has TRBV2 and TRBJ1-1; D is perhaps TRBD1 (6 bases). The germline V and J ends were trimmed by 10 bases and 4 bases, with 16 bases remaining between them. In germline, CDR1 is SNHLY, CDR2 FYNNEI. This CDR3 is built from 13 residues. The CDR3 here is CATATGFGTEAFF. Here the CDR3 DNA reads TGTGCCACCGCAACAGGGTTCGGCACTGAAGCTTTCTTT.

This chain uses TRBV5-1 with TRBJ2-3; D is perhaps TRBD1 (5 bases). V was cut by 5 bases and J by 1 base, with 8 bases left in between. Germline V gene lookup returns CDR1 SGHRS and CDR2 YFSETQ. This CDR3 has 13 residues. The CDR3 nucleotides are TGCGCCAGCAGTATGACAGGCACAGATACGCAGTATTTT. Amino acid sequence: CASSMTGTDTQYF.

DNA for the CDR3: TGTGCCAGTAGTATAGCATTCAGGGGGAGTACTGAAGCTTTCTTT. Its translation is CASSIAFRGSTEAFF. The chain uses TRBV19 and TRBJ1-1; 7 bases match TRBD1. V lost 1 base and J lost 5; bases outside the gene matches: 7. Germline V CDR1 and CDR2: LNHDA, SQIVND (reference sequence). CDR3 length: 15 residues.

This chain links TRBV7-9 with TRBJ1-1; D is perhaps TRBD1 (5 bases). The V end lost 1 base, the J end lost 4 bases, and 13 bases lay between the germline ends. The germline gives CDR1 SEHNR, CDR2 FQNEAQ (reference sequence). This CDR3 region has 15 residues. The CDR3 DNA sequence: TGTGCCAGCAGCTTAGTAGGCAGAAGGGGCACTGAAGCTTTCTTT. It translates to CASSLVGRRGTEAFF.

V gene TRBV6-4 combines with J gene TRBJ1-2, with 10 bases matching TRBD1. The CDR3 has 14 amino acids. Germline loops: CDR1 MRHNA, CDR2 SNTAGT. Trimming cost V 5 bases and J 3 bases; bases outside gene matches: 3. CDR3 sequence reads: CASSYGQGDYGYTF. CDR3 coding DNA: TGTGCCAGCAGTTATGGACAGGGGGACTATGGCTACACCTTC.

This clone was recorded once. This chain uses TRBV4-2 with TRBJ2-5; possible D gene TRBD1, 5 bases. Trimming left V 0 bases short and J 5 bases short, with 10 bases between. Germline V gene data show CDR1 as LGHNA and CDR2 as YNFKEQ. The CDR3 sequence is 14 residues long. This CDR3 reads CASSQDQGRETQYF. As DNA, the CDR3 is TGTGCCAGCAGCCAAGATCAGGGTAGGGAGACCCAGTACTTC.

This chain's CDR3 is CAGKSDRGLEKMNTEAFF. CDR3 DNA sequence: TGCGCCGGGAAGTCCGACAGGGGGCTGGAAAAAATGAACACTGAAGCTTTCTTT. The gene calls are TRBV23-1 and TRBJ1-1; 10 bases agree with TRBD1. TRBV23-1 counts as an open reading frame of uncertain function. There are 18 residues in the CDR3. The V gene end was trimmed by 11 bases and the J gene end by 0 bases; junction bases not matched to a gene: 18.

This clone occurred a few times. The DNA for the CDR3 is TGTGCCAGCAGCCAAGGCGGAGGGGGCACAGGGATGGGTACGCAGTATTTT. Translating it yields CASSQGGGGTGMGTQYF. J is TRBJ2-3 and V is TRBV3-1 (or the pseudogene TRBV3-2); TRBD1 is a possible D gene (7 bases). V lost 1 base to trimming and J lost 8 bases, with 22 bases between them. CDR3 length equals 17 residues. Germline loops: CDR1 LGHDT, CDR2 YNNKEL (reference sequence).

The V and J genes are TRBV19 and TRBJ1-1; no reliable D call. Trimming shortened V by 6 bases and J by 1 base, and 12 bases separated the two germline ends. In germline, CDR1 is LNHDA, CDR2 SQIVND (reference sequence). The CDR3 sequence is 14 residues long. The CDR3 region is CASRPAGKNTEAFF. The CDR3 nucleotides read TGTGCCAGTAGACCTGCAGGAAAGAACACTGAAGCTTTCTTT.

The chain couples TRBV29-1 to TRBJ1-2, with 8 nucleotides matching TRBD1. This CDR3 region has 13 residues. Germline values: CDR1 SQVTM, CDR2 ANQGSEA. With V trimmed by 2 bases and J by 4 bases, 3 bases remained unmatched. DNA of the CDR3: TGCAGCGTTGAACCTGGACAGGGCTATGGCTACACCTTC. Translation: CSVEPGQGYGYTF.

This clone was recorded once. The chain has TRBV6-5 and TRBJ1-2; possible D gene TRBD1, 5 bases. This CDR3 region has 13 residues. Germline-derived CDR1 and CDR2 are MNHEY and SVGAGI. V was clipped by 10 bases and J by 8 bases, with 20 bases between them. The CDR3 DNA is TGTGCCACCGACTGGGGGGGGAGGGTCGGCTACACCTTC. This encodes CATDWGGRVGYTF.

This clone occurred once. The chain is built from TRBV6-2 or TRBV6-3 and TRBJ1-4, with D possibly matching TRBD1 (5 bases). With 2 bases removed from V and 12 bases from J, the gap between germline ends came to 13 bases. The CDR3 loop spans 13 amino acids. Germline V gene sequence: CDR1 MNHEY, CDR2 SVGEGT. The CDR3 sequence is CASSYGALRELFF. CDR3 nucleotides: TGTGCCAGCAGTTACGGGGCCCTCCGTGAACTGTTTTTT.

The chain combines TRBV7-2 with TRBJ1-5; TRBD1 aligns across 8 bases. The CDR3 has 16 amino acids. After removal of 0 bases from V and 7 bases from J, the junction contained 8 bases not matched to a gene. CDR1 and CDR2 from the germline V gene are SGHTA and FQGNSA. Here the CDR3 DNA reads TGTGCCAGCAGCTTAGCGGCTGACAGGGGAGGGCAGCCCCAGCATTTT. It encodes CASSLAADRGGQPQHF.

This sequence joins TRBV7-2 and TRBJ1-4; D possibly corresponds to TRBD1 (5 bases). There are 15 residues in the CDR3. Trimming shortened V by 4 bases and J by 0 bases, and 9 bases separated the two germline ends. Germline assignment: CDR1 SGHTA and CDR2 FQGNSA. The CDR3 coding sequence is TGTGCCAGCAGCTCACGGACACCAACTAATGAAAAACTGTTTTTT. This encodes CASSSRTPTNEKLFF.

This clone was picked up a small number of times. V usage is TRBV6-1 and J usage is TRBJ1-1; D is possibly TRBD1 (6 bases). The CDR3 runs to 14 residues. Between the trimmed V and J ends, which lost 3 bases and 6 bases, there was a span of 14 bases. In germline, CDR1 is MNHNS, CDR2 SASEGT. The CDR3 spells CASSDRGGASEAFF. CDR3 nucleotide sequence: TGTGCCAGCAGTGATCGGGGGGGCGCGTCTGAAGCTTTCTTT.

This clone has a single count. The J gene is TRBJ1-3, the V gene TRBV6-5; D is perhaps TRBD1 (5 bases). This CDR3 contains 15 residues. Per the germline V gene, CDR1 is MNHEY and CDR2 is SVGAGI. With 7 bases removed from V and 1 base from J, the gap between germline ends came to 14 bases. The CDR3 sequence: CASKVTEGSGNTIYF. The CDR3 bases are TGTGCCAGCAAGGTGACAGAAGGGTCTGGAAACACCATATATTTT.

This clone was detected only a few times. This chain connects TRBV5-1 to TRBJ1-2, with D perhaps matching TRBD1 (6 bases). Looked up from germline, CDR1 is SGHRS and CDR2 is YFSETQ. Trimming cost V 5 bases and J 8 bases, with 19 bases left between them. This CDR3 has 14 residues. The CDR3 spells CASSQGSSPVGYTF. Here the CDR3 DNA reads TGCGCCAGCAGTCAGGGGTCGTCCCCCGTAGGCTACACCTTC.

The chain combines TRBV7-2 with TRBJ1-6; no clear D gene. Trimming pared 4 bases from V and 11 bases from J, leaving 12 bases between. This CDR3 is built from 13 residues. CDR1 and CDR2 from the germline V gene are SGHTA and FQGNSA. CDR3 nucleotide sequence: TGTGCCAGCAGCTCCGCGGCGGATGCACCCCTCCACTTT. Protein: CASSSAADAPLHF.

The genes are TRBV7-8 and TRBJ2-1, with 8 bases fitting TRBD1. The trim removed 5 bases at V and 3 bases at J, leaving 6 bases unmatched. Germline V gene sequence: CDR1 SGHVS, CDR2 FQNEAQ. This CDR3 has 15 amino acids. The CDR3 nucleotides read TGTGCCAGCAGCCCCGACAGGGGTGGCTACAATGAGCAGTTCTTC. It is translated as CASSPDRGGYNEQFF.

A single count supports this clone. V gene TRBV5-1 combines with J gene TRBJ1-6, with D maybe TRBD1 (5 bases). Germline V gives CDR1 SGHRS, CDR2 YFSETQ. The V and J ends lost 3 bases and 0 bases respectively, with 10 bases between them. CDR3 length equals 16 residues. The CDR3 DNA reads TGCGCCAGCAGCTCCGGGGGAAGCTCCTATAATTCACCCCTCCACTTT. This sequence encodes CASSSGGSSYNSPLHF.

V gene TRBV5-4 combines with J gene TRBJ1-2, with D possibly matching TRBD1 (5 bases). The germline V gene encodes CDR1 SGHNT and CDR2 YYREEE (reference sequence). The length of the CDR3 is 15 residues. Trimming removed 4 bases from V and 4 bases from J, with 17 bases in between. CDR3 loop: CASSPRPDNSYGYTF. In DNA, the CDR3 is TGTGCCAGCAGCCCGCGCCCGGACAACTCCTATGGCTACACCTTC.

This chain connects TRBV3-1 (or the pseudogene TRBV3-2) to TRBJ1-3; 7 nucleotides match TRBD1. V lost 6 bases to trimming and J lost 0 bases; unmatched junction nucleotides: 8. This CDR3 contains 16 residues. Germline CDR1 is LGHDT and CDR2 is YNNKEL (reference sequence). This CDR3 is CASRPTGVSSGNTIYF. CDR3 in DNA: TGTGCCAGCAGGCCTACAGGGGTCAGCTCTGGAAACACCATATATTTT.

The chain uses TRBV5-1 and TRBJ2-5, with D tentatively TRBD1 (5 bases). This CDR3 has 15 amino acids. V lost 3 bases and J 1 base, leaving 13 bases between the germline ends. In germline, CDR1 is SGHRS, CDR2 YFSETQ. The CDR3 protein is CASSSQGSLQETQYF. The CDR3 DNA sequence: TGCGCCAGCAGCTCTCAGGGTAGCCTCCAAGAGACCCAGTACTTC. Filled out from reference TRBV5-1 and TRBJ2-5, the complete variable domain reads KAGVTQTPRYLIKTRGQQVTLSCSPISGHRSVSWYQQTPGQGLQFLFEYFSETQRNKGNFPGRFSGRQFSNSRSEMNVSTLELGDSALYLCASSSQGSLQETQYFGPGTRLLVL.

The chain uses TRBV19 and TRBJ2-2; no definite D call. The CDR3 loop spans 13 amino acids. CDR1 is LNHDA, CDR2 SQIVND, per germline (reference sequence). Trimming removed 7 bases from V and 5 bases from J, with 11 bases in between. The CDR3 reads CASNLVRTGELFF. In nucleotides, the CDR3 is TGTGCCAGTAACCTAGTCAGAACCGGGGAGCTGTTTTTT.

This sequence joins TRBV6-5 and TRBJ1-5; possibly TRBD1 for D (6 bases). Per the germline V gene, CDR1 is MNHEY and CDR2 is SVGAGI. Trimming removed 0 bases from V and 3 bases from J, with 9 bases in between. The CDR3 totals 15 residues. The CDR3 loop reads CASSYSAGDNQPQHF. The CDR3 DNA reads as TGTGCCAGCAGTTACTCAGCAGGGGACAATCAGCCCCAGCATTTT.

This rearrangement joins TRBV5-1 to TRBJ1-1, with no clear D. This CDR3 spans 13 amino acids. The V end lost 4 bases, the J end lost 0 bases, and 7 bases lay between the germline ends. The V gene's germline CDR1 is SGHRS and CDR2 YFSETQ. The CDR3 sequence is CASSPVLNTEAFF. CDR3 bases: TGCGCCAGCAGCCCAGTTTTGAACACTGAAGCTTTCTTT.

The CDR3 reads CASSQQAGDGGYTF. CDR3 DNA sequence: TGTGCCAGCAGCCAACAGGCGGGGGACGGTGGCTACACCTTC. The gene calls are TRBV7-2 and TRBJ1-2; tentative D call: TRBD1 (5 bases). The CDR3 has 14 residues. Germline values: CDR1 SGHTA, CDR2 FQGNSA. Trimming stripped 5 bases from V and 7 bases from J, with 17 bases between.

CDR3 amino acids: CASSRSEGRGDGKTQYF. In DNA form, the CDR3 reads TGTGCCAGCAGTCGCTCGGAGGGACGTGGGGACGGAAAGACCCAGTACTTC. The chain employs TRBV27 and TRBJ2-5; maybe TRBD2 (6 bases). V gave up 5 bases and J gave up 6 bases, with 25 bases separating them. Germline V gene data show CDR1 as MNHEY and CDR2 as SMNVEV (reference sequence). This CDR3 is built from 17 residues.

This sequence joins TRBV7-9 and TRBJ1-4; D gene uncertain. The CDR3 runs to 16 residues. Trimming cost V 3 bases and J 8 bases, with 19 bases left between them. Germline CDR1 reads SEHNR; CDR2 reads FQNEAQ (reference sequence). The DNA for the CDR3 is TGTGCCAGCAGCTTCCCTTCGGGCAGGACTGACGAAAAACTGTTTTTT. Protein product: CASSFPSGRTDEKLFF.

The chain has TRBV11-2 and TRBJ2-5, with D uncertain. V lost 0 bases and J lost 4, with 12 bases in between. This CDR3 comprises 15 residues. Germline CDR1 reads SGHAT; CDR2 reads FQNNGV. CDR3 sequence reads: CASSLDLQPRETQYF. DNA for the CDR3: TGTGCCAGCAGCTTAGACCTCCAACCTAGAGAGACCCAGTACTTC. Drawing the rest from reference TRBV11-2 and TRBJ2-5, the complete variable domain is EAGVAQSPRYKIIEKRQSVAFWCNPISGHATLYWYQQILGQGPKLLIQFQNNGVVDDSQLPKDRFSAERLKGVDSTLKIQPAKLEDSAVYLCASSLDLQPRETQYFGPGTRLLVL.